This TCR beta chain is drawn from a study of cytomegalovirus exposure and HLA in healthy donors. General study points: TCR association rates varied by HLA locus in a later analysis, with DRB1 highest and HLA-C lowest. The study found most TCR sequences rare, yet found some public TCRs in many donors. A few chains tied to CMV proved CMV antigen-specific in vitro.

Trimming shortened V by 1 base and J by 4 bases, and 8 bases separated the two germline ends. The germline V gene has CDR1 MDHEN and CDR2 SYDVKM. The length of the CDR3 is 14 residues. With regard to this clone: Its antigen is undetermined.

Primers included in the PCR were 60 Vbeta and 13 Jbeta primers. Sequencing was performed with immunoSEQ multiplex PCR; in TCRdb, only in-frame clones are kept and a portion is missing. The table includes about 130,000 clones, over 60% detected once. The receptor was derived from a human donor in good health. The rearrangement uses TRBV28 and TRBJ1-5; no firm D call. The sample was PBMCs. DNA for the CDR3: TGTGCCAGCAGTTTATTTGGGCCTAATCAGCCCCAGCATTTT. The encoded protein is CASSLFGPNQPQHF.